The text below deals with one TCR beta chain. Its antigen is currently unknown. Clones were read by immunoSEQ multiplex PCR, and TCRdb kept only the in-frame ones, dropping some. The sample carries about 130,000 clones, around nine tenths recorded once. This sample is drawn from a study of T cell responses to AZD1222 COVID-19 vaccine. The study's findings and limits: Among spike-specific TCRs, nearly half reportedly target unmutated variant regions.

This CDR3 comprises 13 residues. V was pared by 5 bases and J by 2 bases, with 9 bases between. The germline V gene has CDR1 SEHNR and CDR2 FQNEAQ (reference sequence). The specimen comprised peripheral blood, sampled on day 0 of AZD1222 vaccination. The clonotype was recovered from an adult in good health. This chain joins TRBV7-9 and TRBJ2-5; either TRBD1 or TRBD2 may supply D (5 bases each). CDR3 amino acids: CASSPGQQETQYF. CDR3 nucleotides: TGTGCCAGCAGCCCGGGGCAGCAAGAGACCCAGTACTTC.